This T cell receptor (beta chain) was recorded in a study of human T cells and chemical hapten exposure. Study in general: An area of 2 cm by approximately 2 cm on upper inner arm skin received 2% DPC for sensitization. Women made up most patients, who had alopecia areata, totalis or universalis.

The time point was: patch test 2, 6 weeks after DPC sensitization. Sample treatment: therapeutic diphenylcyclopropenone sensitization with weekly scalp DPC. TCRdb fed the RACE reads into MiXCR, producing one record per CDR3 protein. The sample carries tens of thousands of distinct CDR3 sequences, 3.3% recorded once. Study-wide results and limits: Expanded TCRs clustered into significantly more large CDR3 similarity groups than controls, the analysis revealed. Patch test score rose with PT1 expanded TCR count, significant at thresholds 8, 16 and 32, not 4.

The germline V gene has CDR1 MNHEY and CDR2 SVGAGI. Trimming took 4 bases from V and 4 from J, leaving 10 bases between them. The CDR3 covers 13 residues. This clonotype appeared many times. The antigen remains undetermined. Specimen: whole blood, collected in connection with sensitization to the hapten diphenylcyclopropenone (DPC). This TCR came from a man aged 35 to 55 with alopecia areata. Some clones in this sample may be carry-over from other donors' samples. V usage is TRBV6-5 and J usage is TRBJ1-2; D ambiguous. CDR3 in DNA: TGTGCCAGCAGTTCCCCAAGTACCTATGGCTACACCTTC. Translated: CASSSPSTYGYTF.